This T cell receptor beta chain was captured by sequencing in a study of response to subunit inactivated influenza vaccine. TCRdb redid the calling of the RT-PCR reads with MiXCR, one entry per CDR3 protein. The table shows 500,000 to 600,000 distinct CDR3 sequences, with around 15% occurring only once. The germline CDR1 and CDR2 sequences are SGHTA and FQGNSA. The CDR3 runs 11 residues. Trimming removed 4 bases at V and 7 bases at J, with 5 bases between. The sample consisted of PBMCs from blood, taken about 13 days after vaccination. This receptor was obtained from a man between 45 and 60 years old who received an inactivated influenza vaccine. The rearrangement uses TRBV7-2 and TRBJ2-1; D not certain. This CDR3 reads CASSWENEQFF. CDR3 DNA sequence: TGTGCCAGCAGCTGGGAAAATGAGCAGTTCTTC.